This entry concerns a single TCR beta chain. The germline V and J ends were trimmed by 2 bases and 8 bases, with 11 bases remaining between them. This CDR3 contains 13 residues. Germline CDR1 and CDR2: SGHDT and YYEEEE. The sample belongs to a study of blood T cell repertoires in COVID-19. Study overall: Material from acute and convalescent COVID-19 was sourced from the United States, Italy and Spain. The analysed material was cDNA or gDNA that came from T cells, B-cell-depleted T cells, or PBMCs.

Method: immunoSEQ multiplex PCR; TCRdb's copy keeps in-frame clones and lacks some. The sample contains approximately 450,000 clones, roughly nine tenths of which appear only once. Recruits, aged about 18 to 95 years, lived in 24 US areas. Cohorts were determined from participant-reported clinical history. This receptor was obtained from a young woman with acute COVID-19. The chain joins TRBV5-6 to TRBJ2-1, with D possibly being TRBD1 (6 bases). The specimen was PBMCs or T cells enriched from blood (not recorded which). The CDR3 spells CASSFPRGYEQFF. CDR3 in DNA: TGTGCCAGCAGCTTCCCTAGGGGGTATGAGCAGTTCTTC.